Listed below are T cell receptor beta chains from one sample, sequenced in a study of technical replicates of blood from several donors. Generated by immunoSEQ multiplex PCR, the TCRdb table keeps only in-frame clones and is missing some. The sample carries 99,000 or so clones, 95% recorded once. Sequencing was performed on T cells isolated from PBMCs. These receptor sequences come from a human donor in good health. Both conserved end residues are part of each CDR3. D genes are given only for firm matches. Only part of the rows carry a size: once, few, many, or a class if the clone is expanded.

length	J	size	D	V	CDR3	DNA
15	TRBJ2-1	.	TRBD2	TRBV7-2	CASSFGAGVPNEQFF	TGTGCCAGCAGCTTTGGTGCGGGAGTTCCTAATGAGCAGTTCTTC
17	TRBJ2-2	few	TRBD1	TRBV10-1	CASSGGDRGANTGELFF	TGCGCCAGCAGTGGAGGGGACAGGGGGGCGAACACCGGGGAGCTGTTTTTT
13	TRBJ2-2	.	TRBD1	TRBV7-7	CASSQWTGRELFF	TGTGCCAGCAGCCAGTGGACAGGAAGAGAGCTGTTTTTT
15	TRBJ2-7	.	.	TRBV5-3	CARSLAPGPTYEQYF	TGTGCCAGAAGCTTGGCGCCAGGGCCCACCTACGAGCAGTACTTC
15	TRBJ1-5	.	TRBD1	TRBV18	CASSPQGALNQPQHF	TGTGCCAGCTCACCACAGGGGGCGCTTAATCAGCCCCAGCATTTT
13	TRBJ1-5	.	.	TRBV19	CASAPGQIMPQHF	TGTGCCAGTGCACCAGGACAGATAATGCCCCAGCATTTT
18	TRBJ1-1	.	.	TRBV4-1	CASSHPGGALKLNTEAFF	TGCGCCAGCAGCCATCCCGGGGGAGCCCTAAAGTTGAACACTGAAGCTTTCTTT
13	TRBJ1-1	once	TRBD1	TRBV6-5	CASGQGVRTEAFF	TGTGCCAGCGGGCAGGGGGTTCGCACTGAAGCTTTCTTT
15	TRBJ2-1	once	.	TRBV9	CASSVGLGRGNEQFF	TGTGCCAGCAGCGTAGGTCTAGGTCGGGGCAATGAGCAGTTCTTC
14	TRBJ2-4	.	.	TRBV19	CASNFLFTENIQYF	TGTGCCAGTAATTTTTTATTTACGGAAAACATTCAGTACTTC
14	TRBJ1-1	.	.	TRBV9	CASSVDGGGTEAFF	TGTGCCAGCAGCGTAGATGGGGGGGGGACTGAAGCTTTCTTT
13	TRBJ2-3	.	.	TRBV7-8	CASSQRTTDTQYF	TGTGCCAGCTCCCAGCGGACCACAGATACGCAGTATTTT
12	TRBJ1-1	.	TRBD1	TRBV19	CASRDRYTEAFF	TGTGCCAGTAGGGACAGGTACACTGAAGCTTTCTTT
15	TRBJ1-2	.	.	TRBV15	CATSRPIRGSNGYTF	TGTGCCACCAGCAGACCGATCCGGGGATCAAATGGCTACACCTTC
15	TRBJ1-4	few	.	TRBV19	CASSLEGHSNEKLFF	TGTGCCAGTAGTTTGGAGGGTCACTCCAATGAAAAACTGTTTTTT
14	TRBJ1-5	once	.	TRBV6-5	CASSFVGTNQPQHF	TGTGCCAGCAGTTTTGTTGGGACAAATCAGCCCCAGCATTTT
15	TRBJ2-3	.	.	TRBV6-1	CASRDRDFKPDTQYF	TGTGCCAGCAGGGACCGGGACTTCAAGCCAGATACGCAGTATTTT
13	TRBJ2-5	.	TRBD2	TRBV7-8	CASSSGGQETQYF	TGTGCCAGCAGCTCGGGAGGCCAAGAGACCCAGTACTTC
15	TRBJ2-1	.	TRBD2	TRBV7-9	CASSFGLAAANEQFF	TGTGCCAGCAGCTTTGGACTAGCGGCCGCAAATGAGCAGTTCTTC
13	TRBJ1-1	.	TRBD1	TRBV29-1	CSGDGTANTEAFF	TGCAGCGGCGACGGGACAGCCAACACTGAAGCTTTCTTT
15	TRBJ2-2	.	.	TRBV7-9	CASSPGTDFTGELFF	TGTGCCAGCAGCCCCGGGACTGATTTCACCGGGGAGCTGTTTTTT
11	TRBJ2-5	.	.	TRBV11-3	CASSFGGTQYF	TGTGCCAGCAGCTTCGGTGGGACCCAGTACTTC
17	TRBJ2-6	.	.	TRBV7-6	CASSLGGRGAGANVLTF	TGTGCCAGCAGCTTAGGAGGTAGGGGCGCTGGGGCCAACGTCCTGACTTTC
15	TRBJ2-7	.	.	TRBV27	CASSLNTGLSYEQYF	TGTGCCAGCAGTTTAAACACAGGGCTCTCCTACGAGCAGTACTTC
16	TRBJ2-5	.	TRBD2	TRBV7-8	CASSATSGAYQETQYF	TGTGCCAGCAGCGCGACTAGCGGGGCTTACCAAGAGACCCAGTACTTC
15	TRBJ1-1	.	.	TRBV4-1	CASNDLQGKNTEAFF	TGCGCCAGCAACGATCTACAGGGAAAGAACACTGAAGCTTTCTTT